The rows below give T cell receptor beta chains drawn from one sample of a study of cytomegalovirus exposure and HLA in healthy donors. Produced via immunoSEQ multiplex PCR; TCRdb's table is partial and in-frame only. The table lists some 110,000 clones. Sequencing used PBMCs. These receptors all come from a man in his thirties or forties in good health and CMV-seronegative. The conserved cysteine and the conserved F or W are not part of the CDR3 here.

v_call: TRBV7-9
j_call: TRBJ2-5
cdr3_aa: ASSLTRSRGIETQY

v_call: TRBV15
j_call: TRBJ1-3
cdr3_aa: ATSRRQGTNTIY

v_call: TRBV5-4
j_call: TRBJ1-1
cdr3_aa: ASSTGQGANTEAF

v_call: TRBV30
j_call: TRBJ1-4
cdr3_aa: AWSVQNHGTVDEKLF

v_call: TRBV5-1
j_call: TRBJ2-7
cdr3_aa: ASSQTGDTGEQY

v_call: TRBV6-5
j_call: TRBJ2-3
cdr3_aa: ASSSYTDTQY

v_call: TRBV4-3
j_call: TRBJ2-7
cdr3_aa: ASSQDLGSVYEQY

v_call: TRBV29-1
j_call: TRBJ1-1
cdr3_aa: SVEGRGPLVTEAF

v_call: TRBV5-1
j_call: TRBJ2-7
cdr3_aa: ASSLEAGGVVGQY

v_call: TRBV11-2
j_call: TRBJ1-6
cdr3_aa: ASTLSDTSPLH

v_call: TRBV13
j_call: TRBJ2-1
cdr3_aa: ASSGRAGGIGNEQF

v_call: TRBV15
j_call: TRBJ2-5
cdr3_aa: ATSRGGGTGTAQETQY

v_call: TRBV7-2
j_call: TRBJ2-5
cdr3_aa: ASSFTGTGGGETQY

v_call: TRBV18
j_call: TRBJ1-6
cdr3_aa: ASSDRGRNSPLH

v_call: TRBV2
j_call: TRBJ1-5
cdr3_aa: ASSEDRGYQPQH

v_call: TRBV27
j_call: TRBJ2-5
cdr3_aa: ASSPRLAGLAQETQY

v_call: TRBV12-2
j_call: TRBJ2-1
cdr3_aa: ASRFRGPSYNEQF

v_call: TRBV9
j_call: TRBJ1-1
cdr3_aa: ASSITGANTEAF

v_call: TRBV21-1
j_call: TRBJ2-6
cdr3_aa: ANLTGGVDCGANVLT

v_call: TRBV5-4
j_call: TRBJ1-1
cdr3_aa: ASSSREGQGNTEAF

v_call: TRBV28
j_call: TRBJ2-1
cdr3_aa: ASSPPQTGDRRQF

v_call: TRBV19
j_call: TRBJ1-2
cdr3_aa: ATERRDSANYGYT

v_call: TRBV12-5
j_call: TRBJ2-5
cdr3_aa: ASASPGTGGGETQY

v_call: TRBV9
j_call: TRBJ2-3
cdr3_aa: ASSVAGVAGHPTDTQY

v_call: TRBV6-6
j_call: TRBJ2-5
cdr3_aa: ASSYGLGGETQY

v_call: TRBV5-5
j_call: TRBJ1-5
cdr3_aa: ASSRERWSNQPQH

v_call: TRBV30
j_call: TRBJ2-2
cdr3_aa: AWSLTGELF

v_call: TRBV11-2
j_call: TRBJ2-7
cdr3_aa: ASSQGQIPRH

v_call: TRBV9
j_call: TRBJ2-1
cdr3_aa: ASSAGGLSEQF

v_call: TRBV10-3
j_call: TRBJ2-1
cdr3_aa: AISESTSGGQTNEQF

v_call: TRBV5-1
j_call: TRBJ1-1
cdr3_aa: ASSLEGDPGRGAF

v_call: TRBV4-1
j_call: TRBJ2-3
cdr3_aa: ASSQEAHTGGNTDTQY

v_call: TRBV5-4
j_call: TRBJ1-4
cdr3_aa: ASSLAGGGEEKLF

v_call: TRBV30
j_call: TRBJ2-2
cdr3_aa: AWSPREGDGELF

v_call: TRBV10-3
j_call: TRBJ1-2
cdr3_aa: AISKTGGEDYGYT

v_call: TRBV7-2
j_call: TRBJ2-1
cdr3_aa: ASSYPGSSYNEQF

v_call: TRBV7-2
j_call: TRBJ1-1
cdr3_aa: ASSLTKQGETEAF

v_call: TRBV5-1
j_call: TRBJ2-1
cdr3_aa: ASSLVSTSNEQF

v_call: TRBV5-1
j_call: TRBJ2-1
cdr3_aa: ASSLNQINEQF

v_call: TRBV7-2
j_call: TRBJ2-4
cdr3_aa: ASSTGTGLSKNIQY

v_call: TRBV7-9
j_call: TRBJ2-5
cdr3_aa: ASSAPGGRETQY

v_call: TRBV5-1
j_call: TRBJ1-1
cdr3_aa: ASSLRRGDTEAF

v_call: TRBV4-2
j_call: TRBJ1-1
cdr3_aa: ASSQGTGTGGVLNTEAF

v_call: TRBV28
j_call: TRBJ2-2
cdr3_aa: ASTLKALRDQRGGELF

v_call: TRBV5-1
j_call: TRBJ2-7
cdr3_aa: ASSLASLRQGKY

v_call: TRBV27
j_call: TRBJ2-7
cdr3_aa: ASSGLGRGPEQY

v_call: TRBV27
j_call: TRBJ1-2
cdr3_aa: ASRLEGAYSYGYT

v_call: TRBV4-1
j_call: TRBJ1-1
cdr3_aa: ASSQTGRVTEAF

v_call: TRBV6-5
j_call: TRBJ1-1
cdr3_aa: ASQRPGISTEAF

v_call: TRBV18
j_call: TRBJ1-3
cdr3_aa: ASSPSSGGNTIY

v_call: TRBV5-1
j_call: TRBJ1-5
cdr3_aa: ASNRTGSGQPQH